Presented here are 27 T cell receptor beta chains from one specimen sequenced in a study of blood T cell repertoires in COVID-19. Libraries were prepared by immunoSEQ multiplex PCR; TCRdb keeps only in-frame clonotypes and omits some of them. The table lists 130,000 to 150,000 clones, around 81% of them singletons. The sequencing input was peripheral blood. The receptors stem from a woman in her 40s with active or convalescent COVID-19.

This sequence joins TRBV3-1 (or the pseudogene TRBV3-2) and TRBJ1-4; TRBD1 aligns across 8 bases. The CDR3 covers 13 residues. The J segment lost 8 bases and the V segment lost 8 bases, leaving 7 bases of the junction unmatched. The germline V gene has CDR1 LGHDT and CDR2 YNNKEL (reference sequence). Written as DNA, the CDR3 is TGTGCCAGCCTACAGGGGGGAGAAGAAAAACTGTTTTTT. Its protein is CASLQGGEEKLFF.

This clone was detected a few times. The genes are TRBV27 and TRBJ1-5, with 7 bases aligning to TRBD1. CDR3 length: 16 amino acids. CDR1 and CDR2 from the germline V gene are MNHEY and SMNVEV (reference sequence). V lost 6 bases and J lost 1; bases outside the gene matches: 9. DNA of the CDR3: TGTGCCAGCAGCCTGAGACAGGGACGAAGCAATCAGCCCCAGCATTTT. Its translation is CASSLRQGRSNQPQHF.

The rearrangement joins TRBV15 to TRBJ1-1; perhaps TRBD1 as D (5 bases). The CDR3 is 14 residues long. Germline V gene data show CDR1 as LNHNV and CDR2 as YYDKDF (reference sequence). V was cut by 5 bases and J by 1 base, with 11 bases left in between. CDR3 region: CATSYRLENTEAFF. As DNA, the CDR3 is TGTGCCACCAGCTACAGGTTAGAGAACACTGAAGCTTTCTTT.

This chain joins TRBV5-4 and TRBJ2-3, with 10 bases that match TRBD1. The CDR3 length is 14 residues. The germline V gene has CDR1 SGHNT and CDR2 YYREEE (reference sequence). The ends lost 9 bases at V and 6 bases at J; junction bases unmatched: 10. CDR3 DNA: TGTGCCACCGCGACAGGGGGCCTTCATGATACGCAGTATTTT. Translation gives CATATGGLHDTQYF.

The chain has TRBV18 and TRBJ2-3; D might be TRBD2 (6 bases). This CDR3 has 17 amino acids. V was shortened by 6 bases and J by 0 bases, with 19 bases between the two germline ends. The germline V gene encodes CDR1 KGHSH and CDR2 LQKENI. This CDR3 reads CASSPGTIAVSTDTQYF. CDR3 in DNA: TGTGCCAGCTCCCCCGGGACGATAGCGGTTAGCACAGATACGCAGTATTTT.

The CDR3, as DNA: TGTGCCAGCATGCTGTCGACAGGGGGCTGGAATGAGCAGTTCTTC. It encodes CASMLSTGGWNEQFF. This chain joins TRBV7-2 and TRBJ2-1; 10 bases align to TRBD1. This CDR3 spans 15 amino acids. J lost 7 bases, V lost 7 bases, and 10 bases had no gene match. Looked up from germline, CDR1 is SGHTA and CDR2 is FQGNSA.

V is TRBV5-1 and J is TRBJ1-2; TRBD1 agrees at 8 bases. The V gene end was trimmed by 4 bases and the J gene end by 6 bases; junction bases not matched to a gene: 17. In germline, CDR1 is SGHRS, CDR2 YFSETQ. The CDR3 totals 17 residues. The CDR3 loop reads CASSPLGQVSRVDGYTF. In DNA form, the CDR3 reads TGCGCCAGCAGCCCCTTGGGACAGGTCTCCCGGGTTGATGGCTACACCTTC.

The genes are TRBV19 and TRBJ2-1; D is possibly TRBD1 (6 bases). The CDR3 runs 15 residues. With 6 bases removed from V and 0 bases from J, the gap between germline ends came to 12 bases. The germline gives CDR1 LNHDA, CDR2 SQIVND (reference sequence). CDR3: CASRVGTTSYNEQFF. In nucleotides, the CDR3 is TGTGCCAGTAGGGTCGGGACAACCTCCTACAATGAGCAGTTCTTC. Full variable domain (remainder filled in from reference TRBV19 and TRBJ2-1): DGGITQSPKYLFRKEGQNVTLSCEQNLNHDAMYWYRQDPGQGLRLIYYSQIVNDFQKGDIAEGYSVSREKKESFPLTVTSAQKNPTAFYLCASRVGTTSYNEQFFGPGTRLTVL.

The chain uses TRBV18 and TRBJ1-6; 7 bases fit TRBD1. CDR1 and CDR2 (germline): KGHSH, LQKENI. The V and J ends lost 6 bases and 7 bases, in that order; junction bases with no gene match: 6. This CDR3 is built from 14 residues. CDR3 nucleotides: TGTGCCAGCTCGTCAGGGACAGCAAATTCACCCCTCCACTTT. As protein: CASSSGTANSPLHF.

As DNA, the CDR3 is TGTGCCAGCAGTTTCCTAGCGGGAGGGCGAAATACGCAGTATTTT. It yields the protein CASSFLAGGRNTQYF. The V call is TRBV6-2 or TRBV6-3, the J call TRBJ2-3, with TRBD2 matching over 12 bases. Germline V CDR1 and CDR2: MNHEY, SVGEGT. The CDR3 runs to 15 residues. V gave up 4 bases and J gave up 7 bases; unmatched junction bases: 6.

This chain connects TRBV5-1 to TRBJ1-1, with D possibly matching TRBD1 (5 bases). The CDR3 is 14 amino acids. The ends were cut back, 4 bases at V and 6 bases at J, with 16 bases in the middle. Germline V CDR1 and CDR2: SGHRS, YFSETQ. CDR3 sequence: CASSGDLGGSEAFF. CDR3 nucleotide sequence: TGCGCCAGCAGCGGCGACCTTGGGGGGTCTGAAGCTTTCTTT.

V is TRBV27 and J is TRBJ2-5, with D possibly being TRBD2 (6 bases). The CDR3 sequence is 16 residues long. Germline lookup yields CDR1 MNHEY and CDR2 SMNVEV (reference sequence). Trimming stripped 8 bases from V and 2 bases from J, with 21 bases between. The CDR3 is CASLRRGGGLQETQYF. CDR3 nucleotide sequence: TGTGCCAGCTTGAGAAGGGGAGGTGGGCTACAAGAGACCCAGTACTTC.

V and J are TRBV5-1 and TRBJ1-4; D is perhaps TRBD1 (6 bases). V gave up 1 base and J gave up 1 base, with 14 bases separating them. The CDR3 runs 17 residues. Germline V lookup: CDR1 SGHRS, CDR2 YFSETQ. CDR3 sequence (DNA): TGCGCCAGCAGCTTGTCGGGACAAGCAGTAACTAATGAAAAACTGTTTTTT. Protein: CASSLSGQAVTNEKLFF. Full variable domain (remainder filled in from reference TRBV5-1 and TRBJ1-4): KAGVTQTPRYLIKTRGQQVTLSCSPISGHRSVSWYQQTPGQGLQFLFEYFSETQRNKGNFPGRFSGRQFSNSRSEMNVSTLELGDSALYLCASSLSGQAVTNEKLFFGSGTQLSVL.

This chain uses TRBV19 with TRBJ1-2, with TRBD1 identical over 9 bases. CDR1 and CDR2 from the germline V gene are LNHDA and SQIVND (reference sequence). The CDR3 length is 17 residues. Trimming took 0 bases from V and 3 from J; bases not matched to a gene: 8. The CDR3 region has the DNA TGTGCCAGTAGTATAGACCCATGGGACAGGGAGGACTATGGCTACACCTTC. Its protein is CASSIDPWDREDYGYTF.

The J gene is TRBJ1-3, the V gene TRBV30; 9 nucleotides line up with TRBD1. CDR1 is GTSNPN and CDR2 is SVGIG in the germline V gene (reference sequence). The CDR3 has 14 amino acids. V shed 5 bases, J shed 3 bases, and the junction held 5 bases outside the gene matches. This chain's CDR3 is CAWGTGSGGNTIYF. CDR3 sequence (DNA): TGTGCCTGGGGGACAGGGAGCGGTGGAAACACCATATATTTT.

V and J are TRBV28 and TRBJ2-7; 7 nucleotides align to TRBD1. Germline V gives CDR1 MDHEN, CDR2 SYDVKM. J lost 6 bases, V lost 6 bases, and 5 bases had no gene match. The CDR3 contains 12 residues. Here the CDR3 DNA reads TGTGCCAGCAGCCACGACAGGGCCGAGCAGTACTTC. Residues: CASSHDRAEQYF. The variable domain in full, completed from reference TRBV28 and TRBJ2-7, reads DVKVTQSSRYLVKRTGEKVFLECVQDMDHENMFWYRQDPGLGLRLIYFSYDVKMKEKGDIPEGYSVSREKKERFSLILESASTNQTSMYLCASSHDRAEQYFGPGTRLTVT.

In its sample, this clone was seen many times. The genes are TRBV19 and TRBJ1-4; maybe TRBD1 (5 bases). Trimming shortened V by 3 bases and J by 3 bases, and 17 bases separated the two germline ends. The germline gives CDR1 LNHDA, CDR2 SQIVND (reference sequence). CDR3 length equals 17 residues. CDR3 in DNA: TGTGCCAGTAGTATTGCCGGGTCAGGGCGATCTAATGAAAAACTGTTTTTT. Protein: CASSIAGSGRSNEKLFF.

This clone was seen just once. The chain is built from TRBV14 and TRBJ2-7; the D gene is possibly TRBD1 (6 bases). Germline lookup yields CDR1 SGHDN and CDR2 FVKESK. The CDR3 covers 14 residues. Trimming removed 5 bases from V and 5 bases from J, with 16 bases in between. The CDR3 sequence is CASSFFRDINEQYF. The CDR3 DNA follows: TGTGCCAGCAGCTTCTTCCGGGACATTAACGAGCAGTACTTC.

This clone was detected only once. The genes are TRBV7-2 and TRBJ1-2; 11 bases line up with TRBD1. The CDR3 covers 16 residues. Per the germline V gene, CDR1 is SGHTA and CDR2 is FQGNSA. V lost 5 bases to trimming and J lost 7 bases; unmatched junction nucleotides: 12. CDR3 sequence (DNA): TGTGCCAGCAGCCCGTTTTTCGGGACAGGGGGTGGTGGCTACACCTTC. Translating it yields CASSPFFGTGGGGYTF.

V usage is TRBV3-1 (or the pseudogene TRBV3-2) and J usage is TRBJ1-4; D might be TRBD1 (6 bases). This CDR3 spans 14 amino acids. Deletions cut 4 bases from V and 8 bases from J, with 14 bases between. CDR1 and CDR2 from the germline V gene are LGHDT and YNNKEL (reference sequence). CDR3 region: CASSRGQSSEKLFF. The CDR3 region has the DNA TGTGCCAGCAGCCGCGGACAGAGTTCGGAAAAACTGTTTTTT.

The sample holds one count of this clone. The genes are TRBV6-5 and TRBJ1-1; possible D gene TRBD1, 5 bases. The CDR3 consists of 14 residues. Germline V gene sequence: CDR1 MNHEY, CDR2 SVGAGI. Trimming removed 4 bases from V and 0 bases from J, with 9 bases in between. The CDR3 region has the DNA TGTGCCAGCAGTTTCAGGGAACTGAACACTGAAGCTTTCTTT. It codes for CASSFRELNTEAFF.

This clone was observed once. The V call is TRBV6-5, the J call TRBJ2-5; 8 bases are a match to TRBD2. The CDR3 has 14 residues. V trimming: 6 bases; J trimming: 0 bases; junction bases outside the gene matches: 3. Germline V gene lookup returns CDR1 MNHEY and CDR2 SVGAGI. CDR3 nucleotides: TGTGCCAGCAGCTGGACTAGCAACCAAGAGACCCAGTACTTC. Its protein is CASSWTSNQETQYF.

This clone was observed a few times. This rearrangement joins TRBV28 to TRBJ1-1; no firm D call. The CDR3 extends over 14 amino acids. The germline V gene has CDR1 MDHEN and CDR2 SYDVKM. The V end lost 6 bases, the J end lost 0 bases, and 11 bases lay between the germline ends. This chain's CDR3 is CASSPLRVNTEAFF. The CDR3 DNA reads TGTGCCAGCAGCCCTCTCCGGGTGAACACTGAAGCTTTCTTT.

This clone was recorded once. The junction shows a germline mismatch at one end, possibly a read error. The J gene is TRBJ2-6, the V gene TRBV29-1, with 8 positions matching TRBD1. This CDR3 comprises 16 residues. From germline, CDR1 is SQVTM and CDR2 ANQGSEA. The CDR3 DNA follows: TGCAGCGTGCACCAGGGGGCTCTATCTGGTGCCAACGTCCTGACTTTC. Protein product: CSVHQGALSGANVLTF. Full variable domain (outside the CDR3, taken from reference TRBV29-1 and TRBJ2-6): SAVISQKPSRDICQRGTSLTIQCQVDSQVTMMFWYRQQPGQSLTLIATANQGSEATYESGFVIDKFPISRPNLTFSTLTVSNMSPEDSSIYLCSVHQGALSGANVLTFGAGSRLTVL.

This clone is a singleton in its sample. The J gene is TRBJ2-1, the V gene TRBV28; a possible D gene is TRBD2 (6 bases). Germline V gives CDR1 MDHEN, CDR2 SYDVKM. CDR3 size: 15 residues. Trimming left V 7 bases short and J 5 bases short, with 18 bases between. DNA of the CDR3: TGTGCCAGCAAGGTTAGGTCCGGGAGTAACAATGAGCAGTTCTTC. Translation gives CASKVRSGSNNEQFF. The full variable domain, in which reference TRBV28 and TRBJ2-1 provide the parts outside the CDR3, is DVKVTQSSRYLVKRTGEKVFLECVQDMDHENMFWYRQDPGLGLRLIYFSYDVKMKEKGDIPEGYSVSREKKERFSLILESASTNQTSMYLCASKVRSGSNNEQFFGPGTRLTVL.

Comments on this clone: A read error may account for a junction end that differs from germline. V and J are TRBV28 and TRBJ2-7; TRBD2 aligns across 16 bases. The CDR3 is 14 amino acids. Germline CDR1 is MDHEN and CDR2 is SYDVKM. The CDR3 is CASSKPGLAGGPDF. The CDR3 DNA sequence: TGTGCCAGCAGCAAGCCGGGACTAGCGGGAGGGCCGGACTTC.

The chain has TRBV27 and TRBJ2-2; D might be TRBD2 (6 bases). V lost 5 bases and J 0 bases, leaving 13 bases between the germline ends. Germline V gene sequence: CDR1 MNHEY, CDR2 SMNVEV (reference sequence). The CDR3 loop spans 16 amino acids. Written as DNA, the CDR3 is TGTGCCAGCAGTCTCCGCGGGACTCCGAACACCGGGGAGCTGTTTTTT. Its protein product is CASSLRGTPNTGELFF.